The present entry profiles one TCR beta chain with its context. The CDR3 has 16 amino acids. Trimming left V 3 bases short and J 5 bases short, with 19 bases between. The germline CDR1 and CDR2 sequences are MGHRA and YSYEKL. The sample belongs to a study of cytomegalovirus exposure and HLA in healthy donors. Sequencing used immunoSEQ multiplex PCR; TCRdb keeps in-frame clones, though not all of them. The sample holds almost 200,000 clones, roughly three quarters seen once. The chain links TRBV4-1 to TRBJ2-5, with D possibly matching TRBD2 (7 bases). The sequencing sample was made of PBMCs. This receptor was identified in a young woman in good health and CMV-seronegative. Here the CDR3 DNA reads TGCGCCAGCAGCCACACTGGGGCAGGGGAGGGGGAGACCCAGTACTTC. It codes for CASSHTGAGEGETQYF.